Below, 27 T cell receptor beta chains from the same sample are listed, as sequenced in a study of spatial heterogeneity in lung cancer. The time point: sample taken at primary tumor resection. Without sorting, whole RNA was sequenced from tumor, nontumor lung or frozen PBMC. MiXCR, run by TCRdb on the 5' RACE reads, gives a single entry per CDR3 protein. The repertoire holds 10,000 to 13,000 distinct CDR3 sequences, with 8.5% to 9.5% as singletons. The sample was PBMCs, taken at surgery. These receptors were taken from a male donor with early-stage non-small cell lung cancer.

Only a few counts were recorded for this clonotype. The chain combines TRBV7-2 with TRBJ2-1; perhaps TRBD2 as D (6 bases). V was trimmed by 5 bases and J by 2 bases, leaving 13 bases between them. The CDR3 loop spans 15 amino acids. In germline, CDR1 is SGHTA, CDR2 FQGNSA. The CDR3 bases are TGTGCCAGCAGCCCACCGGGGGTCCCCTACAATGAGCAGTTCTTC. This codes for CASSPPGVPYNEQFF.

This sequence joins TRBV7-2 and TRBJ2-5, with 7 bases identical to TRBD2. The CDR3 sequence is 15 residues long. Germline V lookup: CDR1 SGHTA, CDR2 FQGNSA. The V and J ends lost 5 bases and 1 base, in that order; junction bases with no gene match: 7. CDR3 sequence (DNA): TGTGCCAGCAGCCTCCGCGGGGGTAGCCAAGAGACCCAGTACTTC. It is translated as CASSLRGGSQETQYF.

This clonotype was recorded at least ten times. V is TRBV29-1 and J is TRBJ1-5, with D hard to call. V gave up 4 bases and J gave up 1 base, with 11 bases separating them. CDR3 length: 14 residues. Germline V gene lookup returns CDR1 SQVTM and CDR2 ANQGSEA. CDR3 coding DNA: TGCAGCGTTGCCCAGGCGGGGAGCAATCAGCCCCAGCATTTT. Amino acid sequence: CSVAQAGSNQPQHF.

The sample holds many counts of this clonotype. The chain couples TRBV19 to TRBJ2-7; no reliable D call. Germline V gives CDR1 LNHDA, CDR2 SQIVND (reference sequence). CDR3 length: 13 residues. The ends were cut back, 2 bases at V and 2 bases at J, with 7 bases in the middle. The CDR3 coding sequence is TGTGCCAGTAGTATACCAGGCCCCTACGAGCAGTACTTC. Protein product: CASSIPGPYEQYF.

This clonotype was seen repeatedly, ten times or more. This sequence joins TRBV20-1 and TRBJ1-2, with D maybe TRBD1 (6 bases). V dropped 5 bases and J dropped 7 bases, with 17 bases sitting between them. This CDR3 spans 13 amino acids. Germline CDR1 DFQATT, CDR2 SNEGSKA (reference sequence). The CDR3 protein is CSAPLTGKVGYTF. The CDR3 DNA reads as TGCAGTGCTCCGTTAACAGGGAAGGTTGGCTACACCTTC.

This clonotype has at least ten counts. The CDR3 protein is CASSFTGMGGYTF. CDR3 coding DNA: TGTGCCAGCAGCTTTACAGGGATGGGAGGCTACACCTTC. The chain joins TRBV7-2 to TRBJ1-2; weak D call: TRBD1 (6 bases). Per germline, CDR1 SGHTA and CDR2 FQGNSA. V gave up 3 bases and J gave up 8 bases, with 13 bases separating them. The CDR3 has 13 amino acids.

The sample holds many counts of this clonotype. Here the CDR3 DNA reads TGTGCCAGCAGTTTAGTAGGTCCTAACTATGGCTACACCTTC. This gives the protein CASSLVGPNYGYTF. The chain links TRBV27 to TRBJ1-2, with D unresolved. The V end was cut by 2 bases, the J end by 0 bases, with 7 bases between. Germline V gives CDR1 MNHEY, CDR2 SMNVEV (reference sequence). The CDR3 is 14 residues long.

This clonotype is labeled medium-sized (0.01 to 0.1%). The V and J genes are TRBV28 and TRBJ2-3, with D possibly called TRBD1 or TRBD2 (5 bases each). Germline values: CDR1 MDHEN, CDR2 SYDVKM. The V end was cut by 5 bases, the J end by 8 bases, with 20 bases between. The CDR3 has 15 residues. This CDR3 reads CASSTPGTPFVTQYF. Written as DNA, the CDR3 is TGTGCCAGCAGTACCCCCGGGACCCCTTTTGTTACGCAGTATTTT.

In its sample, this clonotype is medium-sized (0.01 to 0.1%). The rearrangement uses TRBV5-1 and TRBJ1-2, with D uncertain. The CDR3 runs to 14 residues. Germline CDR1 reads SGHRS; CDR2 reads YFSETQ. The ends were cut back, 1 base at V and 2 bases at J, with 9 bases in the middle. DNA of the CDR3: TGCGCCAGCAGCTTGAGTCAGGCCAACTATGGCTACACCTTC. As protein: CASSLSQANYGYTF.

This clonotype is classed as medium-sized. The rearrangement uses TRBV30 and TRBJ2-3; the D is unclear. CDR1 is GTSNPN, CDR2 SVGIG, per germline (reference sequence). CDR3 size: 13 residues. With 0 bases removed from V and 6 bases from J, the gap between germline ends came to 10 bases. This CDR3 is CAWSVLPLDTQYF. The DNA for the CDR3 is TGTGCCTGGAGTGTACTACCCCTTGATACGCAGTATTTT.

Many counts were recorded for this clonotype. The chain employs TRBV5-4 and TRBJ2-2; 8 bases are a match to TRBD1. Germline CDR1 reads SGHNT; CDR2 reads YYREEE (reference sequence). Losses at the gene ends were 4 bases for V and 0 bases for J; bases not matched to a gene: 2. CDR3 size: 15 residues. The CDR3 DNA follows: TGTGCCAGCAGCGTGGACAGGGCGAACACCGGGGAGCTGTTTTTT. Its protein product is CASSVDRANTGELFF. The whole variable domain, filled in from reference TRBV5-4 and TRBJ2-2, reads ETGVTQSPTHLIKTRGQQVTLRCSSQSGHNTVSWYQQALGQGPQFIFQYYREEENGRGNFPPRFSGLQFPNYSSELNVNALELDDSALYLCASSVDRANTGELFFGEGSRLTVL.

There are many counts of this clonotype. The chain uses TRBV15 and TRBJ2-2, with TRBD2 matching over 8 bases. Germline CDR1 is LNHNV and CDR2 is YYDKDF (reference sequence). The V and J ends lost 8 bases and 7 bases, in that order; junction bases with no gene match: 9. The CDR3 has 14 amino acids. For the CDR3, the DNA is TGTGCCACCGACTCGGGGGGGCGTGGCGGGGAGCTGTTTTTT. It translates to CATDSGGRGGELFF.

This clonotype rates as medium-sized. The genes are TRBV7-6 and TRBJ2-1, with D perhaps TRBD1 (6 bases). Trimming removed 5 bases from V and 2 bases from J, with 13 bases in between. CDR1 SGHVS and CDR2 FNYEAQ come from the germline V gene. CDR3 size: 15 residues. CDR3 sequence (DNA): TGTGCCAGCAGCCCGTCAGGGGTCACCTACAATGAGCAGTTCTTC. It encodes CASSPSGVTYNEQFF.

This clonotype was recorded at least ten times. The rearrangement links TRBV3-1 to TRBJ1-2; D is perhaps TRBD1 (5 bases). CDR1 is LGHDT and CDR2 is YNNKEL in the germline V gene (reference sequence). The CDR3 consists of 12 residues. V was clipped by 2 bases and J by 4 bases, with 5 bases between them. The CDR3 is CASSQRGYGYTF. The CDR3 bases are TGTGCCAGCAGCCAAAGGGGCTATGGCTACACCTTC.

J is TRBJ2-7 and V is TRBV4-2, with D unresolved. V was pared by 2 bases and J by 3 bases, with 14 bases between. Per germline, CDR1 LGHNA and CDR2 YNFKEQ. The CDR3 runs to 15 residues. For the CDR3, the DNA is TGTGCCAGCAGCCAATGGCCATCCCGTTACTACGAGCAGTACTTC. The encoded protein is CASSQWPSRYYEQYF.

In its sample, this clonotype ranks as medium-sized. CDR3 protein: CASTRRGDNEQFF. As DNA, the CDR3 is TGTGCCAGCACCCGCCGGGGAGACAATGAGCAGTTCTTC. V usage is TRBV11-3 and J usage is TRBJ2-1; perhaps TRBD2 as D (5 bases). Trimming stripped 7 bases from V and 5 bases from J, with 12 bases between. Germline loops: CDR1 SGHNT, CDR2 YENEEA. The CDR3 runs to 13 residues.

In this sample, this clonotype turned up many times. The chain uses TRBV7-2 and TRBJ1-2; D not resolved. There are 11 residues in the CDR3. Germline V gives CDR1 SGHTA, CDR2 FQGNSA. V was cut by 5 bases and J by 9 bases, with 10 bases left in between. The CDR3 region has the DNA TGTGCCAGCAGCCCCACCGGCCGCTACACCTTC. Translated, it gives CASSPTGRYTF.

This chain uses TRBV7-9 with TRBJ1-3; D is unresolved. Trimming stripped 5 bases from V and 4 bases from J, with 9 bases between. The V gene's germline CDR1 is SEHNR and CDR2 FQNEAQ (reference sequence). There are 13 residues in the CDR3. CDR3 sequence: CASSGGRGNTIYF. The CDR3 nucleotides are TGTGCCAGCAGCGGAGGGAGAGGAAACACCATATATTTT.

At least ten counts were recorded for this clonotype. The chain couples TRBV3-1 to TRBJ2-4; 9 bases line up with TRBD2. Trimming at V came to 1 base and at J to 7 bases, leaving 8 bases not matched to a gene. Germline V CDR1 and CDR2: LGHDT, YNNKEL (reference sequence). The CDR3 sequence is 16 residues long. CDR3 DNA sequence: TGTGCCAGCAGCCAAGTAGGTGTTAGCGGGGGCAACATTCAGTACTTC. This gives the protein CASSQVGVSGGNIQYF. The whole variable domain, filled in from reference TRBV3-1 and TRBJ2-4, reads DTAVSQTPKYLVTQMGNDKSIKCEQNLGHDTMYWYKQDSKKFLKIMFSYNNKELIINETVPNRFSPKSPDKAHLNLHINSLELGDSAVYFCASSQVGVSGGNIQYFGAGTRLSVL.

V usage is TRBV6-6 and J usage is TRBJ2-7; weak D call: TRBD1 (5 bases). Germline loops: CDR1 MNHNY, CDR2 SVGAGI (reference sequence). The V end was cut by 4 bases, the J end by 1 base, with 17 bases between. The CDR3 is made up of 16 amino acids. This chain's CDR3 is CASSSIGESRSYEQYF. CDR3 sequence (DNA): TGTGCCAGCAGTTCCATAGGGGAAAGTAGATCCTACGAGCAGTACTTC.

This clonotype was picked up one time. This sequence joins TRBV28 and TRBJ1-6, with unresolved D. Germline assignment: CDR1 MDHEN and CDR2 SYDVKM. Trimming shortened V by 5 bases and J by 0 bases, and 8 bases separated the two germline ends. The CDR3 covers 15 residues. For the CDR3, the DNA is TGTGCCAGCAGTGACTCAAGCTCCTATAATTCACCCCTCCACTTT. Protein sequence: CASSDSSSYNSPLHF.

In this sample, this clonotype turned up once. V and J are TRBV9 and TRBJ2-7, with 13 nucleotides matching TRBD2. CDR1 is SGDLS and CDR2 is YYNGEE in the germline V gene. The CDR3 is 17 residues long. Germline trimming cut 7 bases from V and 2 bases from J; bases unmatched to any gene: 12. CDR3 residues: CASGRTSGGSTTYEQYF. CDR3 DNA: TGTGCCAGCGGGAGGACTAGCGGGGGATCGACGACCTACGAGCAGTACTTC.

This clonotype was counted ten times or more. The chain uses TRBV23-1 and TRBJ2-7; D remains ambiguous. TRBV23-1 is recorded as an ORF, its role being uncertain. The CDR3 is 9 amino acids. Trimming took off 0 bases at V and 12 bases at J, with 3 bases between the two ends. In DNA, the CDR3 is TGCGCCAGCAGTCAATCTAGGTACTTC. Residues: CASSQSRYF.

This clonotype is termed medium-sized. The chain carries TRBV6-2 or TRBV6-3 and TRBJ1-5; D possibly corresponds to TRBD1 (6 bases). The germline V gene encodes CDR1 MNHEY and CDR2 SVGEGT. CDR3 length: 14 residues. V shed 8 bases and J shed 1 base, with 12 bases lying between them. The CDR3 reads CASSRGASNQPQHF. The DNA for the CDR3 is TGTGCCAGCTCCCGGGGGGCGAGCAATCAGCCCCAGCATTTT.

Ten or more counts support this clonotype. The chain joins TRBV11-3 to TRBJ2-2; the D gene is possibly TRBD1 (5 bases). This CDR3 contains 16 residues. Germline CDR1 reads SGHNT; CDR2 reads YENEEA. Trimming removed 0 bases from V and 1 base from J, with 9 bases in between. In DNA form, the CDR3 reads TGTGCCAGCAGCTTAGAAGGACAAGTGAACACCGGGGAGCTGTTTTTT. Its protein is CASSLEGQVNTGELFF.

In this sample, this clonotype turned up many times. The V gene is TRBV2, the J gene TRBJ1-6; D ambiguous. V was clipped by 7 bases and J by 5 bases, with 24 bases between them. The CDR3 extends over 18 amino acids. Germline CDR1 reads SNHLY; CDR2 reads FYNNEI. This chain's CDR3 is CASMPTRRTAGNNSPLHF. The CDR3 DNA is TGTGCCAGCATGCCCACCCGTCGGACTGCGGGAAATAATTCACCCCTCCACTTT. Looking up the rest from reference TRBV2 and TRBJ1-6 gives the full variable domain: EPEVTQTPSHQVTQMGQEVILRCVPISNHLYFYWYRQILGQKVEFLVSFYNNEISEKSEIFDDQFSVERPDGSNFTLKIRSTKLEDSAMYFCASMPTRRTAGNNSPLHFGNGTRLTVT.

In its sample, this clonotype ranks as medium-sized. The chain links TRBV28 to TRBJ2-7; D perhaps matches TRBD2 (6 bases). Germline-derived CDR1 and CDR2 are MDHEN and SYDVKM. CDR3 size: 12 residues. Trimming took off 6 bases at V and 7 bases at J, with 13 bases between the two ends. The CDR3 DNA follows: TGTGCCAGCAGCTCCCCGGGGAGGGAGCAGTACTTC. It codes for CASSSPGREQYF.